This TCR beta chain is drawn from a study of regulatory T cells in long-lasting Graves disease. Study-level findings and limits: TRBV28 was favored in persistent disease, as were TRBJ1-2 and TRBJ2-5.

V was shortened by 6 bases and J by 0 bases, with 15 bases between the two germline ends. CDR1 is MNHNS and CDR2 is SASEGT in the germline V gene. CDR3 length equals 15 residues. This clonotype was counted a few times. What it binds is unknown. Time point in this sample: newly diagnosed GD, antithyroid drugs for less than 3 months. With RNA extracted from PBMCs as input, the TCR library was made. Investigators prepared the TCR beta libraries by applying iRepertoire HTBI primers and Arm-PCR of CDR3 regions. Using its own MiXCR run on the multiplex PCR reads, TCRdb lists one record per CDR3 protein. The sample carries hundreds of thousands of distinct CDR3 sequences, about 15% recorded once. This sample also belongs to another study, concerning T cells in Graves' hyperthyroidism and ophthalmopathy.

Sequenced here: peripheral blood mononuclear cells (PBMCs), sampled at new diagnosis, from a patient treated with antithyroid drugs. The V and J genes are TRBV6-1 and TRBJ2-7; tentative D call: TRBD2 (6 bases). This TCR derives from a woman aged 25 to 39 with Graves disease. This chain's CDR3 is CASRTGLQSSYEQYF. CDR3 bases: TGTGCCAGCAGGACGGGACTCCAAAGCTCCTACGAGCAGTACTTC.